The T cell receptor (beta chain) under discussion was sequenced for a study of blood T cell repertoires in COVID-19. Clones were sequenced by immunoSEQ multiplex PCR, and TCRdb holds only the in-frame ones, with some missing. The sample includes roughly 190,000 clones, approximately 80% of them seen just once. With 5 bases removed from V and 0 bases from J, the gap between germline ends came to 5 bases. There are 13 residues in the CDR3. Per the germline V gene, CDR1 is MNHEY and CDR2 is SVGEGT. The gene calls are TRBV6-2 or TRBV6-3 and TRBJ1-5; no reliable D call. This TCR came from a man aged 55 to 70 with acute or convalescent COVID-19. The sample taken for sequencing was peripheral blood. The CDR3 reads CASSQYSNQPQHF. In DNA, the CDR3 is TGTGCCAGCAGTCAGTATAGCAATCAGCCCCAGCATTTT.